Below are 18 T cell receptor beta chains sequenced from a single sample in a study of shared clonotypes between healthy human individuals. The table came from immunoSEQ multiplex PCR; TCRdb's copy has only in-frame clones and leaves some out. The top ten clones hold about 0.35% of a sample with around 1.4 million clones, around 98.5% of them seen once. Sequenced input: naive CD4+ T cells sorted from blood. As for subset: CD45RA+ positively selected. These receptors came from a man younger than 45 in good health.

V gene TRBV5-1 combines with J gene TRBJ1-5; D perhaps matches TRBD1 (6 bases). Trimming removed 0 bases from V and 4 bases from J, with 11 bases in between. The CDR3 has 15 amino acids. Germline V gene sequence: CDR1 SGHRS, CDR2 YFSETQ. CDR3: CASSLDGQPNQPQHF. The CDR3 DNA is TGCGCCAGCAGCTTGGACGGACAGCCAAATCAGCCCCAGCATTTT.

The chain links TRBV9 to TRBJ2-6; D is perhaps TRBD2 (5 bases). This CDR3 is 15 amino acids long. Germline V gene sequence: CDR1 SGDLS, CDR2 YYNGEE. The V end was cut by 1 base, the J end by 2 bases, with 7 bases between. The CDR3 protein is CASSVSGTGANVLTF. CDR3 DNA: TGTGCCAGCAGCGTATCGGGGACTGGGGCCAACGTCCTGACTTTC.

The chain couples TRBV4-2 to TRBJ2-1, with unresolved D. CDR1 is LGHNA and CDR2 is YNFKEQ in the germline V gene. The V end was cut by 0 bases, the J end by 12 bases, with 9 bases between. The CDR3 has 12 amino acids. CDR3 amino acids: CASSQDRRGQFF. The CDR3, as DNA: TGTGCCAGCAGCCAAGATCGGAGAGGGCAGTTCTTC.

The rearrangement uses TRBV5-1 and TRBJ2-5; possibly TRBD1 or TRBD2 for D (5 bases each). Germline V lookup: CDR1 SGHRS, CDR2 YFSETQ. Trimming removed 5 bases from V and 1 base from J, with 9 bases in between. This CDR3 has 13 amino acids. The CDR3 DNA follows: TGCGCCAGCAGTTGGGGGTCCCAAGAGACCCAGTACTTC. It specifies CASSWGSQETQYF.

Notes on this clone: The same CDR3 can be traced to other DNA sequences in this sample. The chain has TRBV5-4 and TRBJ2-7, with 8 nucleotides matching TRBD2. CDR1 and CDR2 (germline): SGHNT, YYREEE (reference sequence). This CDR3 has 14 residues. After removal of 2 bases from V and 1 base from J, the junction contained 2 bases not matched to a gene. The CDR3 sequence: CASSFSSGSYEQYF. The CDR3 coding sequence is TGTGCCAGCAGCTTTTCTAGCGGGTCCTACGAGCAGTACTTC.

The chain has TRBV25-1 and TRBJ2-1; 8 nucleotides align to TRBD1. Unmatched junction bases numbered 4, after V lost 2 bases and J lost 4 bases. Germline CDR1 is MGHDK and CDR2 is SYGVNS. The CDR3 spans 15 residues. CDR3 amino acids: CASSEIGQGYNEQFF. The CDR3 coding sequence is TGTGCCAGCAGTGAAATAGGACAGGGATACAATGAGCAGTTCTTC.

The chain employs TRBV6-5 and TRBJ2-7; 7 positions match TRBD1. This CDR3 has 13 residues. V was pared by 6 bases and J by 2 bases, with 4 bases of the junction left unmatched. Germline lookup yields CDR1 MNHEY and CDR2 SVGAGI. The CDR3 loop reads CASRGQAAYEQYF. CDR3 DNA: TGTGCCAGCAGAGGACAGGCCGCCTACGAGCAGTACTTC.

This clone has only one observation. The rearrangement links TRBV14 to TRBJ1-2, with unresolved D. Per germline, CDR1 SGHDN and CDR2 FVKESK. V lost 4 bases to trimming and J lost 0 bases, with 9 bases between them. This CDR3 is 14 amino acids long. In DNA, the CDR3 is TGTGCCAGCAGCCCCTACGCCGCTAACTATGGCTACACCTTC. Translation: CASSPYAANYGYTF.

V usage is TRBV6-5 and J usage is TRBJ1-1; no firm D call. Germline lookup yields CDR1 MNHEY and CDR2 SVGAGI. Trimming left V 5 bases short and J 5 bases short, with 12 bases between. CDR3 length: 13 residues. CDR3 residues: CASSPTRGTEAFF. The CDR3 DNA is TGTGCCAGCAGTCCCACCAGAGGGACTGAAGCTTTCTTT.

This chain links TRBV5-8 with TRBJ2-3, with D perhaps TRBD2 (5 bases). V lost 0 bases and J lost 2, with 13 bases in between. The CDR3 consists of 16 residues. CDR1 and CDR2 (germline): SGHTS, YDEGEE. CDR3 loop: CASSLGEPAYTDTQYF. CDR3 bases: TGTGCCAGCAGCTTGGGGGAGCCCGCTTACACAGATACGCAGTATTTT.

The V gene is TRBV18, the J gene TRBJ2-1; TRBD2 aligns across 8 bases. CDR1 KGHSH and CDR2 LQKENI come from the germline V gene. This CDR3 contains 14 residues. The ends lost 3 bases at V and 4 bases at J; junction bases unmatched: 2. The CDR3 reads CASSPGTRYNEQFF. The CDR3 DNA is TGTGCCAGCTCACCGGGGACTAGATACAATGAGCAGTTCTTC.

This chain connects TRBV5-1 to TRBJ1-5; possible D gene TRBD1, 6 bases. The germline V and J ends were trimmed by 2 bases and 2 bases, with 20 bases remaining between them. Germline loops: CDR1 SGHRS, CDR2 YFSETQ. CDR3 length: 18 amino acids. CDR3 nucleotides: TGCGCCAGCAGCTTCGACCCTTTGGGGGACAATCGCAATCAGCCCCAGCATTTT. Translation gives CASSFDPLGDNRNQPQHF.

V is TRBV5-1 and J is TRBJ1-4; unclear D gene. CDR3 length: 13 amino acids. V gave up 2 bases and J gave up 6 bases, with 8 bases separating them. CDR1 and CDR2 (germline): SGHRS, YFSETQ. Here the CDR3 reads CASSFRAYEKLFF. CDR3 in DNA: TGCGCCAGCAGCTTTCGGGCTTATGAAAAACTGTTTTTT.

The V and J genes are TRBV29-1 and TRBJ1-1; 8 bases are a match to TRBD1. This CDR3 region has 12 residues. Germline CDR1 and CDR2: SQVTM and ANQGSEA. The V and J ends lost 6 bases and 10 bases, in that order; junction bases with no gene match: 10. CDR3 amino acids: CSVPDRDGVAFF. The CDR3 DNA reads as TGCAGCGTACCGGACAGGGACGGCGTAGCTTTCTTT.

V is TRBV5-6 and J is TRBJ2-7; 12 positions match TRBD2. Trimming cost V 4 bases and J 3 bases; bases outside gene matches: 5. Germline loops: CDR1 SGHDT, CDR2 YYEEEE. The CDR3 covers 15 residues. The CDR3 DNA sequence: TGTGCCAGCAGCCGCAGGACTAGCGGGGACTACGAGCAGTACTTC. This sequence encodes CASSRRTSGDYEQYF.

The V call is TRBV5-6, the J call TRBJ2-1, with TRBD2 matching over 8 bases. The CDR3 is 14 residues long. Germline CDR1 SGHDT, CDR2 YYEEEE. With 6 bases clipped from V and 2 bases from J, the junction kept 4 bases outside the gene matches. For the CDR3, the DNA is TGTGCCAGCATTGAGGGACTAGCCTACAATGAGCAGTTCTTC. It codes for CASIEGLAYNEQFF.

The V call is TRBV19, the J call TRBJ1-5; 10 bases line up with TRBD1. Per germline, CDR1 LNHDA and CDR2 SQIVND (reference sequence). CDR3 length equals 16 residues. V shed 5 bases and J 4 bases; nucleotides not matched to a gene: 8. The CDR3 protein is CASSSPGQGRNQPQHF. CDR3 bases: TGTGCCAGTAGTTCACCGGGACAGGGGCGGAATCAGCCCCAGCATTTT.

This chain joins TRBV5-1 and TRBJ2-5; possibly TRBD1 for D (5 bases). The CDR3 is 17 residues long. Trimming took off 0 bases at V and 2 bases at J, with 17 bases between the two ends. The germline CDR1 and CDR2 sequences are SGHRS and YFSETQ. The CDR3 DNA is TGCGCCAGCAGCTTGGTTTCAGGGTCAGGTTGGCAAGAGACCCAGTACTTC. Residues: CASSLVSGSGWQETQYF. Full variable domain (missing parts from reference TRBV5-1 and TRBJ2-5): KAGVTQTPRYLIKTRGQQVTLSCSPISGHRSVSWYQQTPGQGLQFLFEYFSETQRNKGNFPGRFSGRQFSNSRSEMNVSTLELGDSALYLCASSLVSGSGWQETQYFGPGTRLLVL.